This T cell receptor (beta chain) was observed in a study of CD8 T cells in ankylosing spondylitis. Whole-study results and caveats: Clones linked to the disease showed a CD8+ phenotype. They occurred at relatively low frequencies in peripheral blood. Ankylosing spondylitis blood seemed to carry a telltale TCR beta motif made of under ten highly homologous variants.

CDR1 and CDR2 from the germline V gene are LNHNV and YYDKDF (reference sequence). This CDR3 has 15 residues. Deletions cut 8 bases from V and 4 bases from J, with 18 bases between. In making TCR beta libraries, quantitative 5'-RACE with molecular barcodes was used. TCRdb re-called the 5' RACE reads through MiXCR, storing one row per CDR3 protein. The table shows more than 650,000 distinct CDR3 sequences, with roughly 10% occurring only once. Details on this clonotype: The target antigen is unknown.

V gene TRBV15 combines with J gene TRBJ1-3, with D unclear. The origin of this receptor is a male donor with ankylosing spondylitis. The sequencing input was blood, either unsorted or a sorted T cell fraction (not recorded which). CDR3 sequence: CATASDLVFGNTIYF. In nucleotides, the CDR3 is TGTGCCACCGCATCGGACTTGGTCTTCGGAAACACCATATATTTT.